This T cell receptor beta chain was documented in a study of a mutant IDH1 vaccine in newly diagnosed glioma. In its sample, this clone was seen once. Using immunoSEQ multiplex PCR, the repertoire was profiled, and TCRdb retains in-frame clones only, with some absent. The data contain around 99,000 clones, around 77% of them singletons. Time point given: baseline, week 1 (first vaccination visit). Treatment specified: pre-vaccination baseline after standard-of-care therapy. Germline-derived CDR1 and CDR2 are SEHNR and FQNEAQ (reference sequence). This CDR3 has 18 amino acids. The J segment lost 5 bases and the V segment lost 1 base, leaving 9 bases of the junction unmatched.

The source was PBMCs, collected from a glioma patient treated with radiotherapy, temozolomide or both. The genes are TRBV7-9 and TRBJ2-5; 14 bases fit TRBD2. The source is a middle-aged man with glioma. CDR3 in amino acids: CASSLDGTSGSKGETQYF. Written as DNA, the CDR3 is TGTGCCAGCAGCTTAGATGGGACTAGCGGGAGCAAAGGGGAGACCCAGTACTTC. The variable domain in full, completed from reference TRBV7-9 and TRBJ2-5, reads DTGVSQNPRHKITKRGQNVTFRCDPISEHNRLYWYRQTLGQGPEFLTYFQNEAQLEKSRLLSDRFSAERPKGSFSTLEIQRTEQGDSAMYLCASSLDGTSGSKGETQYFGPGTRLLVL.